This entry is about one TCR beta chain. This entry comes from a study of patients and donors after allogeneic stem cell transplantation. Each CDR3 protein is one row after TCRdb ran MiXCR on the RT-PCR reads. The sample includes about 410,000 distinct CDR3 sequences, approximately 16% of them seen just once. CDR3 length: 17 residues. Germline V gene lookup returns CDR1 SGDLS and CDR2 YYNGEE. V was trimmed by 0 bases and J by 5 bases, leaving 18 bases between them. This clonotype was obtained from a human donor who was either an allogeneic HSCT recipient or a stem cell or donor lymphocyte infusion donor (not recorded which). It is not recorded whose cells these are; they may come from a transplant donor. The J gene is TRBJ2-1, the V gene TRBV9; maybe TRBD2 (7 bases). Sequenced: blood, either unsorted or a sorted T cell fraction (not recorded which). Written as DNA, the CDR3 is TGTGCCAGCAGCGTAGCGGTTCCGCGGGGGCTCCACAATGAGCAGTTCTTC. Translating it yields CASSVAVPRGLHNEQFF.